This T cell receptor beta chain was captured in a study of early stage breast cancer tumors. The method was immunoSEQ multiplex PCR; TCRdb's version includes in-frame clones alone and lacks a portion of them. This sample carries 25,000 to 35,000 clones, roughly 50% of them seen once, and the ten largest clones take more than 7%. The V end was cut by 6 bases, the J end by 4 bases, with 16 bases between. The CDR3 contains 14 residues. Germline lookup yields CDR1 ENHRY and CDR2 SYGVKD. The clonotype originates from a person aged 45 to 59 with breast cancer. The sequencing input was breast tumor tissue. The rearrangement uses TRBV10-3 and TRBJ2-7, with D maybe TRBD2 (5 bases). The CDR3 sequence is CAIRTTSTGYEQYF. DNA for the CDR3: TGTGCCATCAGGACGACCTCCACGGGGTACGAGCAGTACTTC.